A selection of T cell receptor beta chains follows, all from one sample in a study of post-analysis software for immune sequencing data. TCRdb independently ran MiXCR on the PCR reads; one entry per CDR3 protein. Seen here are 820,000 or so distinct CDR3 sequences, approximately 53% observed once, and the top ten hold approximately 4.5%. Sequencing was carried out using blood. These receptors all come from a girl between 10 and 17 years old with multiple sclerosis. Each CDR3 is given with its conserved first and last residue. D genes are given only for firm matches. Part of the rows lack a size; the others show once, few, many or a class for expanded clones.

>TRBV7-9|TRBJ2-1|-|-
CASRAGPPGLGNEQFF
TGTGCCAGCAGAGCAGGGCCCCCGGGTCTGGGCAATGAGCAGTTCTTC
>TRBV20-1|TRBJ2-3|-|few
CSARNPSSTDTQYF
TGCAGTGCTAGAAATCCTAGTTCCACAGATACGCAGTATTTT
>TRBV20-1|TRBJ1-2|-|-
CSARGGYTF
TGCAGTGCTAGGGGTGGCTACACCTTC
>TRBV6-2/TRBV6-3|TRBJ2-5|-|few
CASSRTRETQYF
TGTGCCAGCAGTCGGACACGGGAGACCCAGTACTTC
>TRBV12-5|TRBJ2-5|TRBD1|-
CASGRKTGGAETQYF
TGTGCTAGTGGTCGGAAGACAGGGGGCGCGGAGACCCAGTACTTC
>TRBV20-1|TRBJ2-1|TRBD2|many
CSARVAGGLENEQFF
TGCAGTGCTAGGGTAGCGGGAGGTCTCGAGAATGAGCAGTTCTTC
>TRBV7-9|TRBJ2-6|-|many
CAGLTGNAGANVLTF
TGTGCCGGCTTGACAGGAAATGCTGGGGCCAACGTCCTGACTTTC
>TRBV20-1|TRBJ1-5|-|-
CSARDPRSSVNQPQHF
TGCAGTGCTAGAGATCCCAGATCCTCGGTGAATCAGCCCCAGCATTTT
>TRBV5-1|TRBJ2-5|TRBD2|-
CASRRGGVLETQYF
TGCGCCAGCAGACGGGGGGGGGTGCTAGAGACCCAGTACTTC
>TRBV7-9|TRBJ2-1|-|once
CASRPGLAQEDNEQFF
TGTGCCAGCAGACCCGGACTGGCCCAGGAGGACAATGAGCAGTTCTTC
>TRBV20-1|TRBJ2-3|-|few
CSARRAPETSTDTQYF
TGCAGTGCTAGGAGGGCCCCGGAGACGAGCACAGATACGCAGTATTTT
>TRBV27|TRBJ1-2|-|-
CASSLEGSAGYTF
TGTGCCAGCAGTTTAGAGGGATCCGCTGGCTACACCTTC
>TRBV2|TRBJ1-5|TRBD1|-
CASTPDRVGQPQHF
TGTGCCAGCACCCCCGACAGGGTTGGTCAGCCCCAGCATTTT
>TRBV25-1|TRBJ2-7|TRBD1|-
CASSSVPPRTGSSYEQYF
TGTGCCAGCAGTTCTGTCCCGCCGCGGACAGGGTCCTCCTACGAGCAGTACTTC
>TRBV20-1|TRBJ2-3|TRBD2|-
CSATRSGNVGTQYF
TGCAGTGCTACCCGTAGCGGGAATGTGGGTACGCAGTATTTT
>TRBV27|TRBJ1-1|-|-
CASSWGTSTEAFF
TGTGCCAGCAGCTGGGGTACAAGCACTGAAGCTTTCTTT
>TRBV3-1|TRBJ1-2|-|-
CASSPSSGSYGYTF
TGTGCCAGCAGCCCTTCGTCGGGCAGCTATGGCTACACCTTC